This T cell receptor beta chain was observed in a study of patients and donors after allogeneic stem cell transplantation (dated by TCRdb to about 2020). In this sample, this clonotype turned up a few times. Its target antigen remains unknown. No quality values exist for individual bases; no much larger clone is one base distant. To prepare the library, RT-PCR was applied. Sequencing used a NextSeq 550. TCRdb ran its own pipeline on the public reads, namely fastp trimming at Q25 and MiXCR clone calling, and kept in-frame beta chains. Every CDR3 protein is listed once, alongside the most common genes and DNA of its rows. Recorded for this sample are about a million distinct CDR3 sequences; about a sixth of them occurred a single time. The ten largest clones capture 5% to 7.5% of the sample. Spanning cysteine to phenylalanine, the CDR3 consists of 16 amino acids. Only the CDR3 portion is preserved as DNA: 48 bases, with reading frame beginning at the first base. Via the germline V gene (reference sequence), CDR1 is DFQATT and CDR2 SNEGSKA. From V the trimming removes 2 bases and from J it removes 3 bases, while the gene matches leave 13 bases of the junction unaccounted for.

The rearrangement combines TRBV20-1 with TRBJ2-7, and TRBD2 matches 7 of the central bases. The TCR was taken from a human donor who was either an allogeneic HSCT recipient or a stem cell or donor lymphocyte infusion donor (not recorded which). It is not recorded whose cells these are; they may come from a transplant donor. Sequencing used blood, either unsorted or a sorted T cell fraction (not recorded which). The CDR3 amino acid sequence is: CSARPSSSGKVYEQYF. Read as DNA, the sequence is TGCAGTGCTAGACCCTCCTCTAGCGGTAAGGTCTACGAGCAGTACTTC.